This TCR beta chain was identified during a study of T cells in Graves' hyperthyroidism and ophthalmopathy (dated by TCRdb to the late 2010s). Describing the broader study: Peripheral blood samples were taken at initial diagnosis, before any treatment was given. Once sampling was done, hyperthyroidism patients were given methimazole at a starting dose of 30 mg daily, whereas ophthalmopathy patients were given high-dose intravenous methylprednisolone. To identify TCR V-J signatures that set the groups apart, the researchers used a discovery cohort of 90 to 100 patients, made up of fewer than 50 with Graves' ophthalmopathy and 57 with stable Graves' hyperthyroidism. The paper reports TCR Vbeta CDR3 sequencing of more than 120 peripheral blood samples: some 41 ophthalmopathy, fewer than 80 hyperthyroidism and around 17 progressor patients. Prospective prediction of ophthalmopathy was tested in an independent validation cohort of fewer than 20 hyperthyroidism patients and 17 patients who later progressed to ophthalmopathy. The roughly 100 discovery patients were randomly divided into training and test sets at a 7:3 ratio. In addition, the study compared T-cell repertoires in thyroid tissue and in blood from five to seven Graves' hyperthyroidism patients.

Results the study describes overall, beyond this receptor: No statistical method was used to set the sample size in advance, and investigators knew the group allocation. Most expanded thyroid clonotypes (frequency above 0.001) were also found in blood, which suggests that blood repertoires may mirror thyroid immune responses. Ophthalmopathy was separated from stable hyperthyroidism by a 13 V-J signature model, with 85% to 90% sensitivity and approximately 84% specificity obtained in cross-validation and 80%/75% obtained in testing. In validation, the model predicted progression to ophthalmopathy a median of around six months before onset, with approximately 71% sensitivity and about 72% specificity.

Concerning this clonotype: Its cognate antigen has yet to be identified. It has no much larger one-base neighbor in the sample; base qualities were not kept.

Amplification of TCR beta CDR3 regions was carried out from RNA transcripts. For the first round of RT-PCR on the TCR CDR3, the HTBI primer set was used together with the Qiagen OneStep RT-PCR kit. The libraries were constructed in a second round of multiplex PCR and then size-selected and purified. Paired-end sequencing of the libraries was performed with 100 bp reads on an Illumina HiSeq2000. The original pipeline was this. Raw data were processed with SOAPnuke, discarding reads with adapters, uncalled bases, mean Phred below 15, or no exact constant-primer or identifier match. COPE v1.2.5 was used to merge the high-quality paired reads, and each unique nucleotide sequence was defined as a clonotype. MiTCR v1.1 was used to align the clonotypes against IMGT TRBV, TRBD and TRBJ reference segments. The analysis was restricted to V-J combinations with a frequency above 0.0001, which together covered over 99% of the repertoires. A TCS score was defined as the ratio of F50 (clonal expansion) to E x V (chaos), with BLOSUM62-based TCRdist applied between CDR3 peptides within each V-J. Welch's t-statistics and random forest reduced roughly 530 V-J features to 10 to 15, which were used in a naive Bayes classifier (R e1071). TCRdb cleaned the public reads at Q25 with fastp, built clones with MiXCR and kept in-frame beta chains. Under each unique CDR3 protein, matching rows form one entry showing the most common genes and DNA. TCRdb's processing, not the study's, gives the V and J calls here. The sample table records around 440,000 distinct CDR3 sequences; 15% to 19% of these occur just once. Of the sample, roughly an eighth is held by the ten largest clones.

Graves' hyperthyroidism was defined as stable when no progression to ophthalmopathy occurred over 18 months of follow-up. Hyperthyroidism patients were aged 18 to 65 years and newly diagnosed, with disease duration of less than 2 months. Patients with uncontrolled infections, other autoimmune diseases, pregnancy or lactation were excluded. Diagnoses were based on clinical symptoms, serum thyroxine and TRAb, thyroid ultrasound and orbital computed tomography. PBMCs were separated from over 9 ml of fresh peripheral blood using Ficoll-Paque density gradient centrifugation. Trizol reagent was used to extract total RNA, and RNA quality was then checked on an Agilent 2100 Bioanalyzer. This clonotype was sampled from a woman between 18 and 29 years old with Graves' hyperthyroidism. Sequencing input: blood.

The nucleotides are TGTGCCGCGGGGACAGGGGGAGTTCAGCCCCAGCATTTT. The resulting protein is CAAGTGGVQPQHF. The chain is made from TRBV6-1 and TRBJ1-5, and TRBD1 matches 11 of the central bases. Trimming removed 11 bases from V and 6 bases from J; the gene matches leave 6 bases unexplained. The CDR3 runs 13 amino acids, cysteine and phenylalanine included. Only the CDR3 DNA stays, 39 bases, in frame from base 1. CDR1 and CDR2, looked up from the germline V gene, are MNHNS and SASEGT.